The 27 T cell receptor beta chains presented below share a single source sample, sequenced in a study of cytomegalovirus exposure and HLA in healthy donors. Use of 60 Vbeta and 13 Jbeta primers characterized the PCR. Assay used: immunoSEQ multiplex PCR; TCRdb lists only in-frame clones, some missing. The sample lists approximately 120,000 clones, about 81% occurring once. Source material: PBMCs. The receptors derive from a woman in her thirties in good health and CMV-seronegative.

This chain joins TRBV19 and TRBJ2-7; D is perhaps TRBD2 (8 bases). Germline values: CDR1 LNHDA, CDR2 SQIVND (reference sequence). CDR3 length: 17 residues. The V end lost 3 bases, the J end lost 2 bases, and 20 bases lay between the germline ends. The CDR3 nucleotides are TGTGCCAGTAGTATCAGGGGGTTAGCGGGGCCTACCTACGAGCAGTACTTC. Its protein product is CASSIRGLAGPTYEQYF.

The chain is built from TRBV5-8 and TRBJ2-3; 7 bases align to TRBD2. Trimming cost V 0 bases and J 0 bases; bases outside gene matches: 4. The germline V gene encodes CDR1 SGHTS and CDR2 YDEGEE. This CDR3 is 16 amino acids long. The CDR3 region has the DNA TGTGCCAGCAGCTTGGAGCGGGGAAGGAGCACAGATACGCAGTATTTT. This gives the protein CASSLERGRSTDTQYF.

V and J are TRBV19 and TRBJ1-2; no clear D gene. Trimming removed 1 base at V and 1 base at J, with 7 bases between. CDR3 length: 14 residues. The germline gives CDR1 LNHDA, CDR2 SQIVND (reference sequence). CDR3 loop: CASSIVSVNYGYTF. For the CDR3, the DNA is TGTGCCAGTAGTATAGTGTCAGTTAACTATGGCTACACCTTC.

This clone has only one observation. This chain connects TRBV29-1 to TRBJ2-5; no clear D. The DNA matches TRBJ2-7 better at its end, which makes the J call doubtful. CDR1 is SQVTM and CDR2 is ANQGSEA in the germline V gene. This CDR3 spans 13 amino acids. CDR3 bases: TGCAGCGTTGTTGGGCGTCTCTCCTACGAGCAGTACTTC. The encoded protein is CSVVGRLSYEQYF.

The gene calls are TRBV7-2 and TRBJ2-3; TRBD2 agrees at 11 bases. CDR3 length: 16 residues. Germline CDR1 reads SGHTA; CDR2 reads FQGNSA. Losses at the gene ends were 5 bases for V and 3 bases for J; bases not matched to a gene: 7. The CDR3 is CASSRRSSGRTDTQYF. DNA of the CDR3: TGTGCCAGCAGCAGACGATCTAGCGGGAGGACAGATACGCAGTATTTT.

This clone has just one count. The CDR3 sequence: CASSDRGYGYTF. CDR3 sequence (DNA): TGTGCCAGCAGCGACAGGGGGTATGGCTACACCTTC. This rearrangement joins TRBV28 to TRBJ1-2; TRBD1 matches at 9 bases. This CDR3 has 12 residues. Germline trimming cut 6 bases from V and 5 bases from J; bases unmatched to any gene: 1. Germline lookup yields CDR1 MDHEN and CDR2 SYDVKM.

The chain is built from TRBV5-1 and TRBJ1-1; D might be TRBD1 (5 bases). The CDR3 loop spans 19 amino acids. Trimming removed 4 bases at V and 3 bases at J, with 28 bases between. Germline V gives CDR1 SGHRS, CDR2 YFSETQ. Here the CDR3 DNA reads TGCGCCAGCAGCACTGGCATCCAATCGTGGAGTTTCAGGGACACTGAAGCTTTCTTT. Amino acid sequence: CASSTGIQSWSFRDTEAFF.

The V and J genes are TRBV5-1 and TRBJ1-1; D gene unclear. V was pared by 0 bases and J by 1 base, with 4 bases between. This CDR3 has 13 amino acids. Germline CDR1 SGHRS, CDR2 YFSETQ. DNA for the CDR3: TGCGCCAGCAGCTTGGCCAAGAACACTGAAGCTTTCTTT. It encodes CASSLAKNTEAFF.

The J gene is TRBJ2-3, the V gene TRBV29-1, with TRBD2 matching over 14 bases. Losses at the gene ends were 4 bases for V and 2 bases for J; bases not matched to a gene: 11. CDR3 length: 18 residues. Germline CDR1 reads SQVTM; CDR2 reads ANQGSEA. CDR3 DNA sequence: TGCAGCGTTGCGGGGAGGGGGACTAGCGGGAGAGCCACAGATACGCAGTATTTT. Translation gives CSVAGRGTSGRATDTQYF.

This chain uses TRBV6-5 with TRBJ2-1; D is perhaps TRBD2 (5 bases). In germline, CDR1 is MNHEY, CDR2 SVGAGI. There are 16 residues in the CDR3. Trimming pared 0 bases from V and 4 bases from J, leaving 13 bases between. The CDR3 sequence: CASSYSDGLGYNEQFF. In nucleotides, the CDR3 is TGTGCCAGCAGTTACTCGGACGGACTGGGGTACAATGAGCAGTTCTTC.

CDR3 nucleotide sequence: TGTGCCAGCAGCTTATATGGGTACAGGGGGCAAGAGACCCAGTACTTC. As protein: CASSLYGYRGQETQYF. The chain has TRBV7-3 and TRBJ2-5; 8 nucleotides line up with TRBD1. V dropped 2 bases and J dropped 2; count of bases not matched to a gene: 7. The CDR3 has 16 amino acids. The V gene's germline CDR1 is SGHTA and CDR2 FQGTGA.

The V call is TRBV11-1, the J call TRBJ1-1; D is undetermined. V shed 0 bases and J shed 0 bases, with 8 bases lying between them. CDR3 length equals 15 residues. Germline V lookup: CDR1 SGHAT, CDR2 FQDESV (reference sequence). The DNA of the CDR3 is TGTGCCAGCAGCTTAGCGCGAGGTTTGAACACTGAAGCTTTCTTT. Protein sequence: CASSLARGLNTEAFF.

The J gene is TRBJ1-2, the V gene TRBV7-2; 7 bases line up with TRBD1. In germline, CDR1 is SGHTA, CDR2 FQGNSA. J lost 5 bases, V lost 1 base, and 7 bases had no gene match. This CDR3 has 15 amino acids. CDR3 nucleotides: TGTGCCAGCAGCTTAGGACAGGGCCGGAGGTATGGCTACACCTTC. Translated, it gives CASSLGQGRRYGYTF.

The chain carries TRBV30 and TRBJ2-2, with 7 bases aligning to TRBD1. The CDR3 contains 16 residues. V shed 0 bases, J shed 7 bases, and the junction held 11 bases outside the gene matches. Germline V gives CDR1 GTSNPN, CDR2 SVGIG (reference sequence). The CDR3 loop reads CAWSVYRGQAIGELFF. The CDR3 DNA sequence: TGTGCCTGGAGTGTATACAGAGGACAGGCTATCGGGGAGCTGTTTTTT.

V is TRBV15 and J is TRBJ2-1; tentatively, D is TRBD1 (6 bases). The V and J ends lost 4 bases and 14 bases respectively, with 18 bases between them. CDR1 and CDR2 (germline): LNHNV, YYDKDF (reference sequence). The CDR3 loop spans 13 amino acids. The DNA of the CDR3 is TGTGCCACCAGCACCCGGGGTAGGGGGAGTGAGTTCTTC. This translates into CATSTRGRGSEFF. Variable domain in full (rest from reference TRBV15 and TRBJ2-1): DAMVIQNPRYQVTQFGKPVTLSCSQTLNHNVMYWYQQKSSQAPKLLFHYYDKDFNNEADTPDNFQSRRPNTSFCFLDIRSPGLGDTAMYLCATSTRGRGSEFFGPGTRLTVL.

This clone has just one count. The rearrangement links TRBV5-1 to TRBJ1-6; no reliable D call. V lost 4 bases and J lost 9, with 11 bases in between. Looked up from germline, CDR1 is SGHRS and CDR2 is YFSETQ. The CDR3 has 13 amino acids. The CDR3 spells CASSPLERSPLHF. The DNA of the CDR3 is TGCGCCAGCAGCCCCCTCGAGCGTTCACCCCTCCACTTT. The entire variable domain, with the rest obtained from reference TRBV5-1 and TRBJ1-6, is as follows: KAGVTQTPRYLIKTRGQQVTLSCSPISGHRSVSWYQQTPGQGLQFLFEYFSETQRNKGNFPGRFSGRQFSNSRSEMNVSTLELGDSALYLCASSPLERSPLHFGNGTRLTVT.

The chain uses TRBV7-2 and TRBJ1-5; D not resolved. The CDR3 has 13 amino acids. Trimming pared 5 bases from V and 7 bases from J, leaving 12 bases between. Germline CDR1 and CDR2: SGHTA and FQGNSA. The CDR3 loop reads CASSPGIRQPQHF. As DNA, the CDR3 is TGTGCCAGCAGCCCCGGGATTAGGCAGCCCCAGCATTTT.

This clone showed up just a few times. This rearrangement joins TRBV20-1 to TRBJ1-1; no definite D call. Germline V gene lookup returns CDR1 DFQATT and CDR2 SNEGSKA (reference sequence). V lost 8 bases and J 4 bases, leaving 11 bases between the germline ends. There are 11 residues in the CDR3. The DNA for the CDR3 is TGCAGTCTGCGGTCGGGCACTGAAGCTTTCTTT. It is translated as CSLRSGTEAFF.

The chain combines TRBV5-1 with TRBJ1-1; D is perhaps TRBD1 (6 bases). The CDR3 covers 15 residues. V was shortened by 4 bases and J by 0 bases, with 13 bases between the two germline ends. Germline V CDR1 and CDR2: SGHRS, YFSETQ. The CDR3 DNA reads as TGCGCCAGCAGCGGAAACAGGGCTCTGAACACTGAAGCTTTCTTT. Residues: CASSGNRALNTEAFF.

The chain links TRBV7-8 to TRBJ1-4; weak D call: TRBD1 (5 bases). This CDR3 has 18 amino acids. Germline V gene sequence: CDR1 SGHVS, CDR2 FQNEAQ. The V gene lost 1 base and the J gene lost 0 bases, with 15 bases spanning the gap. The CDR3 DNA is TGTGCCAGCAGCTTAGAATTAACGGGGGTGGCAACTAATGAAAAACTGTTTTTT. This codes for CASSLELTGVATNEKLFF.

This clone has only a few counts. The chain couples TRBV4-3 to TRBJ2-7; TRBD1 matches 7 bases. V dropped 4 bases and J dropped 6; count of bases not matched to a gene: 9. Germline V gene lookup returns CDR1 LGHNA and CDR2 YSLEER. This CDR3 comprises 14 residues. CDR3 nucleotide sequence: TGCGCCAGCAGCCCTCATAAGGGGGCTTCCGAGCAGTACTTC. Translated: CASSPHKGASEQYF.

The V call is TRBV7-8, the J call TRBJ1-1; weak D call: TRBD1 (6 bases). Germline CDR1 SGHVS, CDR2 FQNEAQ. Trimming left V 1 base short and J 10 bases short, with 16 bases between. This CDR3 is built from 14 residues. CDR3 in amino acids: CASSLGWRGAAAFF. In DNA form, the CDR3 reads TGTGCCAGCAGCTTAGGTTGGCGGGGGGCGGCAGCTTTCTTT.

CDR3 in amino acids: CASSQDPGRAGYTF. The CDR3 region has the DNA TGCGCCAGCAGCCAAGATCCTGGCAGGGCCGGGTACACCTTC. This chain joins TRBV4-1 and TRBJ1-2; tentatively, D is TRBD1 (5 bases). Germline loops: CDR1 MGHRA, CDR2 YSYEKL. The CDR3 covers 14 residues. Trimming removed 0 bases from V and 11 bases from J, with 16 bases in between.

This chain uses TRBV29-1 with TRBJ2-3; a weak D match, TRBD2 (6 bases). This CDR3 has 14 amino acids. The V end was cut by 6 bases, the J end by 3 bases, with 16 bases between. Looked up from germline, CDR1 is SQVTM and CDR2 is ANQGSEA. The CDR3 nucleotides read TGCAGCGTAGACCCTAGCGAGGGTACAGATACGCAGTATTTT. The encoded protein is CSVDPSEGTDTQYF.

V and J are TRBV5-1 and TRBJ2-2; perhaps TRBD1 as D (6 bases). V was clipped by 2 bases and J by 4 bases, with 12 bases between them. Germline lookup yields CDR1 SGHRS and CDR2 YFSETQ. CDR3 length: 15 amino acids. DNA of the CDR3: TGCGCCAGCAGCTTACAAAACAGGGCCACCGGGGAGCTGTTTTTT. This encodes CASSLQNRATGELFF.

The chain carries TRBV15 and TRBJ2-7, with 8 bases that match TRBD2. Germline CDR1 and CDR2: LNHNV and YYDKDF (reference sequence). The CDR3 length is 15 residues. After removal of 5 bases from V and 1 base from J, the junction contained 7 bases not matched to a gene. CDR3 in amino acids: CATSLPASGSYEQYF. CDR3 in DNA: TGTGCCACCAGCCTTCCGGCTAGCGGGTCCTACGAGCAGTACTTC.

The rearrangement uses TRBV6-1 and TRBJ2-1; 13 bases are a match to TRBD2. Germline loops: CDR1 MNHNS, CDR2 SASEGT. The CDR3 spans 15 residues. After removal of 8 bases from V and 6 bases from J, the junction contained 7 bases not matched to a gene. The CDR3 DNA follows: TGTGCCAGCCATTTACTAGCGGGAGGGAGCAATGAGCAGTTCTTC. This gives the protein CASHLLAGGSNEQFF.